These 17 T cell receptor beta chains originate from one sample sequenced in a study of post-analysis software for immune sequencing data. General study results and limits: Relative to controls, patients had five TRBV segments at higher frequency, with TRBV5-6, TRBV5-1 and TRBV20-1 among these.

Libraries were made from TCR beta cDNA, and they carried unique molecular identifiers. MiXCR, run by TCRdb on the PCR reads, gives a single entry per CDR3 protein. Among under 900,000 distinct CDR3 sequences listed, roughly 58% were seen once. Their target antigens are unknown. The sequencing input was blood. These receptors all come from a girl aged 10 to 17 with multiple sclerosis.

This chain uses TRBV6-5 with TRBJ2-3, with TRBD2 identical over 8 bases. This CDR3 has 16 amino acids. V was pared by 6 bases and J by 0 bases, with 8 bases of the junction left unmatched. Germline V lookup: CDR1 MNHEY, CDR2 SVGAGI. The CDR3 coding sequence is TGTGCCAGCAGCTTCAGCGGGGGAATGAGCACAGATACGCAGTATTTT. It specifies CASSFSGGMSTDTQYF.

Here the CDR3 DNA reads TGTGCCAGCAGTTCCGGGGGACAGACGAACACTGAAGCTTTCTTT. Translated, it gives CASSSGGQTNTEAFF. This sequence joins TRBV6-5 and TRBJ1-1; 7 bases are a match to TRBD1. V shed 4 bases and J 1 base; nucleotides not matched to a gene: 6. The CDR3 extends over 15 amino acids. CDR1 and CDR2 (germline): MNHEY, SVGAGI.

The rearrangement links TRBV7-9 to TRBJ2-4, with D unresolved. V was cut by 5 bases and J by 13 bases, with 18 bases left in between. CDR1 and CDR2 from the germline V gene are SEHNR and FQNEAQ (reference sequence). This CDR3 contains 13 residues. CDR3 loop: CASSPPLSLQQYF. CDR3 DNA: TGTGCCAGCAGCCCCCCGTTGAGTCTCCAGCAGTACTTC.

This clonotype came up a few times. The CDR3 DNA reads as TGTGCCAGCAGTCCAAGACCTGACCGCCTACTGGATACGCAGTATTTT. As protein: CASSPRPDRLLDTQYF. The V and J genes are TRBV12-3 or TRBV12-4 and TRBJ2-3; no firm D call. The CDR3 covers 16 residues. The V gene lost 5 bases and the J gene lost 6 bases, with 21 bases spanning the gap.

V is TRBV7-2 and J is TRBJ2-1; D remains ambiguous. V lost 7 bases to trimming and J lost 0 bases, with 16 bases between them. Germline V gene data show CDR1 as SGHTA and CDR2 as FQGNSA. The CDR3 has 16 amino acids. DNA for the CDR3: TGTGCCAGCAACCCCGTCAGGCGCAGCTCCTACAATGAGCAGTTCTTC. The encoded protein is CASNPVRRSSYNEQFF. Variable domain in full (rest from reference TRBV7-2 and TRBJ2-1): GAGVSQSPSNKVTEKGKDVELRCDPISGHTALYWYRQSLGQGLEFLIYFQGNSAPDKSGLPSDRFSAERTGGSVSTLTIQRTQQEDSAVYLCASNPVRRSSYNEQFFGPGTRLTVL.

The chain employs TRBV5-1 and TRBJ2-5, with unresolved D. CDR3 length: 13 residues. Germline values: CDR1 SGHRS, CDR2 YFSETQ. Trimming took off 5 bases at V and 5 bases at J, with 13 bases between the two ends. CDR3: CASRQLLEETQYF. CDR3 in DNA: TGCGCCAGCAGACAACTTTTAGAGGAGACCCAGTACTTC.

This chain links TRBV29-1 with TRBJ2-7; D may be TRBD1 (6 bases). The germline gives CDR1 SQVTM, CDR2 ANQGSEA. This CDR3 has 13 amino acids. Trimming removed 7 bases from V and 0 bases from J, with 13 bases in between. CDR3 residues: CSAATGSSYEQYF. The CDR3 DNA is TGCAGCGCCGCTACAGGGAGCTCCTACGAGCAGTACTTC.

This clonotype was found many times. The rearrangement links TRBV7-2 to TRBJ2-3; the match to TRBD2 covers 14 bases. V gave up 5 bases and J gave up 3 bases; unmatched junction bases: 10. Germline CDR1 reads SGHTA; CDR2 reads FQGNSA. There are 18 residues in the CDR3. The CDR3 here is CASSPRTSGGRRTDTQYF. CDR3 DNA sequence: TGTGCCAGCAGCCCTCGGACTAGCGGGGGGCGTAGGACAGATACGCAGTATTTT.

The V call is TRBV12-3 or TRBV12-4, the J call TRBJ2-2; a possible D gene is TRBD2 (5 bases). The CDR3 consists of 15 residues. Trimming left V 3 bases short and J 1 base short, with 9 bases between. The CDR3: CASSFASGNTGELFF. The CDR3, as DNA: TGTGCCAGCAGTTTTGCGAGCGGGAACACCGGGGAGCTGTTTTTT.

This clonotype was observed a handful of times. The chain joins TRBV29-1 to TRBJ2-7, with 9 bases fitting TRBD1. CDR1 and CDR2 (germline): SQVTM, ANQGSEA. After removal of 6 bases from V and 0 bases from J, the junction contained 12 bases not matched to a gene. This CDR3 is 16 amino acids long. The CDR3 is CSVVRGQGRSSYEQYF. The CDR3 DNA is TGCAGCGTCGTAAGAGGACAGGGGCGATCCTCCTACGAGCAGTACTTC.

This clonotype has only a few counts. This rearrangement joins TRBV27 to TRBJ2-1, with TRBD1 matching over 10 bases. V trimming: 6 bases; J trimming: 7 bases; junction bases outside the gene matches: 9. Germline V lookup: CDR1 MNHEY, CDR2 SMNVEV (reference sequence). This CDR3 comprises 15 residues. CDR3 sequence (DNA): TGTGCCAGCAGACGACAGGGGGCGAGTGGGAATGAGCAGTTCTTC. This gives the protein CASRRQGASGNEQFF.

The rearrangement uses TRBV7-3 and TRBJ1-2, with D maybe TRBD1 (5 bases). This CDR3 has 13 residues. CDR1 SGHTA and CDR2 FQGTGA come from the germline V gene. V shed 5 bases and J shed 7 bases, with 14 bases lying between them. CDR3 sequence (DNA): TGTGCCAGCAGCGAGAGTGGGGCAGGTGGCTACACCTTC. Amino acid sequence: CASSESGAGGYTF.

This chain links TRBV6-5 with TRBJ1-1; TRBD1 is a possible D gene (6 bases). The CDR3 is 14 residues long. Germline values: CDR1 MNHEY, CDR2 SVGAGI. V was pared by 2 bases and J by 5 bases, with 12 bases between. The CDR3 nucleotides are TGTGCCAGCAGTTACGCCGGGGGCGTGACTGAAGCTTTCTTT. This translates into CASSYAGGVTEAFF.

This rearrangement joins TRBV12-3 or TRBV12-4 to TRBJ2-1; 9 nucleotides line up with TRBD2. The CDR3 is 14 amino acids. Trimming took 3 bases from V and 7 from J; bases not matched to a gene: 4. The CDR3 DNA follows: TGTGCCAGCAGTTTCCCCGGACTAGCGAATGAGCAGTTCTTC. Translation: CASSFPGLANEQFF.

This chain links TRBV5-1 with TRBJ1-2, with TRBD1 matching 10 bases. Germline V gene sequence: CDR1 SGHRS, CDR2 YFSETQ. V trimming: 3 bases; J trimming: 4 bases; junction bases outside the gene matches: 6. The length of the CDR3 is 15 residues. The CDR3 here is CASSSGTGVPYGYTF. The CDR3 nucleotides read TGCGCCAGCAGCTCCGGGACAGGGGTCCCCTATGGCTACACCTTC.

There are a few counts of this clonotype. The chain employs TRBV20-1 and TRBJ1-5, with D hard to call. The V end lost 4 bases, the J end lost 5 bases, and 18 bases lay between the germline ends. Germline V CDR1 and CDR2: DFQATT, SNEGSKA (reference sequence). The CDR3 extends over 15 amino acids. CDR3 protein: CSANALVGSHQPQHF. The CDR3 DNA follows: TGCAGTGCTAACGCTTTGGTGGGGAGTCATCAGCCCCAGCATTTT.

This CDR3 reads CSVVTSGTNEQYF. Here the CDR3 DNA reads TGCAGCGTTGTCACTAGCGGGACCAACGAGCAGTACTTC. The chain couples TRBV29-1 to TRBJ2-7, with 10 nucleotides matching TRBD2. The germline CDR1 and CDR2 sequences are SQVTM and ANQGSEA. This CDR3 has 13 amino acids. V dropped 4 bases and J dropped 5; count of bases not matched to a gene: 5.